Included here is one TCR beta chain sequence, with context. These data belong to a study of T cell responses to AZD1222 COVID-19 vaccine. Data came from immunoSEQ multiplex PCR; TCRdb stores just in-frame clones and leaves some out. The sample lists some 120,000 clones, 80% to 90% occurring once. The CDR3 covers 10 residues. The V end was cut by 5 bases, the J end by 7 bases, with 2 bases between. Germline CDR1 and CDR2: MDHEN and SYDVKM. The specimen was peripheral blood, collected 28 days after the second AZD1222 dose. The source of this sequence is an adult who received the AZD1222 COVID-19 vaccine. This chain links TRBV28 with TRBJ1-4, with D unclear. The CDR3 DNA is TGTGCCAGCAGTGGTGAAAAACTGTTTTTT. It codes for CASSGEKLFF.